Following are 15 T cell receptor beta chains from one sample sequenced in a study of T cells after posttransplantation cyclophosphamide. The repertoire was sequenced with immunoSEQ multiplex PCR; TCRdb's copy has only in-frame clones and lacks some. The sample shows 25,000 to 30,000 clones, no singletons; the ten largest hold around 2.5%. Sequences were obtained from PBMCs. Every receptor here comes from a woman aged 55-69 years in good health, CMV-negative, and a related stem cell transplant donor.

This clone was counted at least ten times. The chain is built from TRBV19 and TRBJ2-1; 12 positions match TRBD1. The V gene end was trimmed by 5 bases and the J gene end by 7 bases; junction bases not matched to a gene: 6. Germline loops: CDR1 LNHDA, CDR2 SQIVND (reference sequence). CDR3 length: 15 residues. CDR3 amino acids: CASSEGQGAWNEQFF. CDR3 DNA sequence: TGTGCCAGTAGTGAGGGACAGGGGGCGTGGAATGAGCAGTTCTTC.

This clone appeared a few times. The CDR3 DNA reads TGTGCCTGGAGTCTAGCCGGGACAAACTATGGCTACACCTTC. It yields the protein CAWSLAGTNYGYTF. V gene TRBV30 combines with J gene TRBJ1-2; D may be TRBD1 (6 bases). The V and J ends lost 2 bases and 2 bases respectively, with 12 bases between them. The germline CDR1 and CDR2 sequences are GTSNPN and SVGIG (reference sequence). CDR3 length: 14 residues.

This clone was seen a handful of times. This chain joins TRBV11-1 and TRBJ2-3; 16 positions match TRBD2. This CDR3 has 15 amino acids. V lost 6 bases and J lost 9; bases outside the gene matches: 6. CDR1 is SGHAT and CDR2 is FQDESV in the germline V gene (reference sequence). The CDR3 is CASRGTSGGGRTQYF. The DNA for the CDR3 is TGTGCCAGCAGAGGGACTAGCGGGGGGGGTAGGACGCAGTATTTT.

The CDR3 region has the DNA TGTGCCAGCAGTGAACGCAAGGGCGGGAGGGCCGGGGATACGCAGTATTTT. As protein: CASSERKGGRAGDTQYF. The chain has TRBV25-1 and TRBJ2-3; TRBD2 matches 9 bases. CDR1 and CDR2 (germline): MGHDK, SYGVNS. With 2 bases clipped from V and 6 bases from J, the junction kept 12 bases outside the gene matches. The CDR3 spans 17 residues. The entire variable domain, with the rest obtained from reference TRBV25-1 and TRBJ2-3, is as follows: EADIYQTPRYLVIGTGKKITLECSQTMGHDKMYWYQQDPGMELHLIHYSYGVNSTEKGDLSSESTVSRIRTEHFPLTLESARPSHTSQYLCASSERKGGRAGDTQYFGPGTRLTVL.

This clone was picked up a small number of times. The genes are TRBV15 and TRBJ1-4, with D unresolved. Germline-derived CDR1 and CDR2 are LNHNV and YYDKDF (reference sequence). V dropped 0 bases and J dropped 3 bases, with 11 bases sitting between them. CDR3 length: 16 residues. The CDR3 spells CATSRDRLDPNEKLFF. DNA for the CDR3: TGTGCCACCAGCAGAGATCGACTCGACCCTAATGAAAAACTGTTTTTT. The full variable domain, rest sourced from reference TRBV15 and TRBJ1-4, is DAMVIQNPRYQVTQFGKPVTLSCSQTLNHNVMYWYQQKSSQAPKLLFHYYDKDFNNEADTPDNFQSRRPNTSFCFLDIRSPGLGDTAMYLCATSRDRLDPNEKLFFGSGTQLSVL.

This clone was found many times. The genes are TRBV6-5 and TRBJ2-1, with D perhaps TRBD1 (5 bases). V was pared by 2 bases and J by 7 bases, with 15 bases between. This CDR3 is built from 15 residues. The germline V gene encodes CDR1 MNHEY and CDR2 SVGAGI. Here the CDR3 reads CASSYREPGQNEQFF. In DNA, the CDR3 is TGTGCCAGCAGTTACCGAGAGCCAGGGCAAAATGAGCAGTTCTTC.

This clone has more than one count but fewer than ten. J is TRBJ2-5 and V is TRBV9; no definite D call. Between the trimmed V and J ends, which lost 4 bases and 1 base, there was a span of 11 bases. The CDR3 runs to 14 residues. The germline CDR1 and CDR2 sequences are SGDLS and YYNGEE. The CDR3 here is CASSSRLGQETQYF. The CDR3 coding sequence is TGTGCCAGCAGCTCTCGACTTGGCCAAGAGACCCAGTACTTC.

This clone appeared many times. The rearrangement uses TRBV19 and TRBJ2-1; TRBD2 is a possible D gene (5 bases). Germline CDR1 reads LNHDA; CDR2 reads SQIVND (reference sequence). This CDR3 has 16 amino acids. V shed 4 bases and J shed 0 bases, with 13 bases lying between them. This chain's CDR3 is CASSSPGVRSYNEQFF. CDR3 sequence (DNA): TGTGCCAGTAGTAGCCCCGGGGTCCGCTCCTACAATGAGCAGTTCTTC. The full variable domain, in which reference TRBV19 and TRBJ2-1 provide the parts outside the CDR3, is DGGITQSPKYLFRKEGQNVTLSCEQNLNHDAMYWYRQDPGQGLRLIYYSQIVNDFQKGDIAEGYSVSREKKESFPLTVTSAQKNPTAFYLCASSSPGVRSYNEQFFGPGTRLTVL.

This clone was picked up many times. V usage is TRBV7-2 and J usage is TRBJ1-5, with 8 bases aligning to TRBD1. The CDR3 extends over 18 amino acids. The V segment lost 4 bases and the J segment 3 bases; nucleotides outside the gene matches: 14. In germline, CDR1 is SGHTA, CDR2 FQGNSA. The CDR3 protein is CASSSHSGTGGNNQPQHF. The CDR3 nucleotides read TGTGCCAGCAGCTCGCACTCCGGGACAGGCGGTAACAATCAGCCCCAGCATTTT. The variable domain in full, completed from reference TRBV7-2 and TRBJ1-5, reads GAGVSQSPSNKVTEKGKDVELRCDPISGHTALYWYRQSLGQGLEFLIYFQGNSAPDKSGLPSDRFSAERTGGSVSTLTIQRTQQEDSAVYLCASSSHSGTGGNNQPQHFGDGTRLSIL.

CDR3 DNA: TGTGCCAGCAGCCAAAACAGGGGGCGGAACACTGAAGCTTTCTTT. This codes for CASSQNRGRNTEAFF. The chain employs TRBV4-2 and TRBJ1-1; 9 bases line up with TRBD1. CDR1 and CDR2 (germline): LGHNA, YNFKEQ. Unmatched junction bases numbered 2, after V lost 2 bases and J lost 1 base. This CDR3 comprises 15 residues.

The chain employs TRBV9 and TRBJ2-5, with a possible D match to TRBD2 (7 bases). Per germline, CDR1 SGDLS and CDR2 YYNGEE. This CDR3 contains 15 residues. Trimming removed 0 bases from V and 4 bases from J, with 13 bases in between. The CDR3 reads CASSVGGGGSETQYF. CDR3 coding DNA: TGTGCCAGCAGCGTAGGAGGCGGGGGCTCAGAGACCCAGTACTTC.

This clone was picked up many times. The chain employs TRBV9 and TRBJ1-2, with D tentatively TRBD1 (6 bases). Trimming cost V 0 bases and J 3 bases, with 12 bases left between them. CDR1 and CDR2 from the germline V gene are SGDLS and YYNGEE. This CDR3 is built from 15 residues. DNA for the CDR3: TGTGCCAGCAGCGTAGCTACAGGGAGGGACTATGGCTACACCTTC. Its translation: CASSVATGRDYGYTF.

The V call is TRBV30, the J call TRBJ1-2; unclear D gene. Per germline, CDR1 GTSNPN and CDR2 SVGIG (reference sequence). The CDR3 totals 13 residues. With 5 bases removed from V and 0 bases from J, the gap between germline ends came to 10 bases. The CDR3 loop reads CAWAIRANYGYTF. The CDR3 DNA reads TGTGCCTGGGCGATTAGGGCTAACTATGGCTACACCTTC.

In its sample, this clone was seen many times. The CDR3 DNA is TGTGCCAGCAGTTTCGCGGACTACGAGCAGTACTTC. Encoded protein: CASSFADYEQYF. The J gene is TRBJ2-7, the V gene TRBV28; D not resolved. The germline V gene encodes CDR1 MDHEN and CDR2 SYDVKM. The CDR3 consists of 12 residues. Trimming left V 3 bases short and J 3 bases short, with 6 bases between. The entire variable domain, with the rest obtained from reference TRBV28 and TRBJ2-7, is as follows: DVKVTQSSRYLVKRTGEKVFLECVQDMDHENMFWYRQDPGLGLRLIYFSYDVKMKEKGDIPEGYSVSREKKERFSLILESASTNQTSMYLCASSFADYEQYFGPGTRLTVT.

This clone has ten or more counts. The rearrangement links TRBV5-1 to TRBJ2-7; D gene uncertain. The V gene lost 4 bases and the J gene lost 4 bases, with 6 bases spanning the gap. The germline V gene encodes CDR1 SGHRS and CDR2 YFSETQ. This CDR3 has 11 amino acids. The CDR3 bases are TGCGCCAGCAGCAACACATACGAGCAGTACTTC. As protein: CASSNTYEQYF.